This T cell receptor beta chain emerged from a study of cytomegalovirus exposure and HLA in healthy donors. General study points: TRBV6-2, TRBV6-3 and other indistinguishable V segments were excluded.

The CDR3 is made up of 15 amino acids. The germline V gene encodes CDR1 MGHRA and CDR2 YSYEKL. V was pared by 4 bases and J by 0 bases, with 10 bases between. The PCR ran on 60 Vbeta and 13 Jbeta primers. Libraries were prepared by immunoSEQ multiplex PCR; TCRdb keeps only in-frame clonotypes and omits some of them. Reported are approximately 180,000 clones; the ten largest clones contain 5.5% to 7.5%. A word on this clone: Its target is unknown.

The clonotype originates from a man younger than 40 in good health and CMV-seronegative. This chain uses TRBV4-1 with TRBJ2-4; no definite D call. Sequenced: PBMCs. CDR3 protein: CASSPRVLAKNIQYF. The CDR3 region has the DNA TGCGCCAGCAGCCCCCGGGTGCTAGCCAAAAACATTCAGTACTTC.